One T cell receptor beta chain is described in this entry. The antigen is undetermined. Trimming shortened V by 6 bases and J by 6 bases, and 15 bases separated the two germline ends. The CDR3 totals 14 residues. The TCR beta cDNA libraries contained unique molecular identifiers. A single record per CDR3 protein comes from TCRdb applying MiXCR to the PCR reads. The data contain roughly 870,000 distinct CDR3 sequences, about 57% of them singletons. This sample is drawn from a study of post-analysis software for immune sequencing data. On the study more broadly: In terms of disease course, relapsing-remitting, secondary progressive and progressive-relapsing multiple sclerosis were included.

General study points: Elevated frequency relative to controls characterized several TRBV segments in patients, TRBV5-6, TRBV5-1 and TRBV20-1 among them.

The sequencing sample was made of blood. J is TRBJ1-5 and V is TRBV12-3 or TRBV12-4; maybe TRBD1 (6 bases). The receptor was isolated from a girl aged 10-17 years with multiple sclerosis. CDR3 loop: CASSHNREAQPQHF. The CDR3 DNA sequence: TGTGCCAGCAGCCACAACAGGGAAGCTCAGCCCCAGCATTTT.